The clone carrying this T cell receptor (beta chain) has a single count. This sample is drawn from a study of memory CD4+ T cells and cytomegalovirus serostatus. Clones were sequenced by immunoSEQ multiplex PCR, and TCRdb holds only the in-frame ones, with some missing. The table lists 80,000 to 100,000 clones, around 80% of them singletons. Single viable CD3+CD4+CD8-CD45RO+ cells were sorted as the memory CD4+ T cells. V lost 7 bases to trimming and J lost 4 bases; unmatched junction nucleotides: 13. The V gene's germline CDR1 is KGHSH and CDR2 LQKENI. This CDR3 comprises 16 residues. This TCR was recovered from an adult in good health and CMV-seropositive. The V and J genes are TRBV18 and TRBJ1-1, with TRBD1 matching 9 bases. Sequencing was done on a sample of memory CD4+ T cells from blood. CDR3 nucleotides: TGTGCCAGCTATAGGGACAGGGTAGATTGGGGCACTGAAGCTTTCTTT. Translated: CASYRDRVDWGTEAFF.